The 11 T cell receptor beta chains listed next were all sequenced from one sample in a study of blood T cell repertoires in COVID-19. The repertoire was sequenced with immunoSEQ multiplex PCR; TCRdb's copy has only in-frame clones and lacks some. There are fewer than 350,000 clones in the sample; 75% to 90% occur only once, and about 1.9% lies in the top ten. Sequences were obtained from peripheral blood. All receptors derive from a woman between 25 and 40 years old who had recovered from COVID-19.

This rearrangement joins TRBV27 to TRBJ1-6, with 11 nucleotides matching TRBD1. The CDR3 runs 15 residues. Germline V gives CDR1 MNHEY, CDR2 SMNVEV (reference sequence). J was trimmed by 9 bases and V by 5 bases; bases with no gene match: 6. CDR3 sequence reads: CASSDRDRGFSPLHF. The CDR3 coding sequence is TGTGCCAGCAGTGATAGGGACAGGGGGTTTTCACCCCTCCACTTT.

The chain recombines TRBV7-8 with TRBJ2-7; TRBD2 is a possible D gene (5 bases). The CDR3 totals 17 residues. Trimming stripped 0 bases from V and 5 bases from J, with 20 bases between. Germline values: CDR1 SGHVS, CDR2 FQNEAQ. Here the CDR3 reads CASSLAPSVAKGNEQYF. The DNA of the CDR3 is TGTGCCAGCAGCTTAGCGCCGTCGGTAGCGAAAGGGAACGAGCAGTACTTC. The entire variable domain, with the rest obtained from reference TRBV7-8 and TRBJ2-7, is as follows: GAGVSQSPRYKVAKRGQDVALRCDPISGHVSLFWYQQALGQGPEFLTYFQNEAQLDKSGLPSDRFFAERPEGSVSTLKIQRTQQEDSAVYLCASSLAPSVAKGNEQYFGPGTRLTVT.

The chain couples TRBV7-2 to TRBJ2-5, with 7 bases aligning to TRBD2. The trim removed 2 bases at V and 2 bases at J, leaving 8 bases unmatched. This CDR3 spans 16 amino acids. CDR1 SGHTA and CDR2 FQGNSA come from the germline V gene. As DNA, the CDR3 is TGTGCCAGCAGCTTAACCTTACTAGCGCCACAAGAGACCCAGTACTTC. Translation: CASSLTLLAPQETQYF.

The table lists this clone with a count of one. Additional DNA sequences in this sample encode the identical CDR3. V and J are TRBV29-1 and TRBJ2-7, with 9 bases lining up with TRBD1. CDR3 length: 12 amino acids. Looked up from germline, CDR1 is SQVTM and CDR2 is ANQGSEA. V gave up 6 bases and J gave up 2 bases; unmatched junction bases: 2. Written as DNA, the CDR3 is TGCAGCGTGGGGACAGGGACCTACGAGCAGTACTTC. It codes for CSVGTGTYEQYF.

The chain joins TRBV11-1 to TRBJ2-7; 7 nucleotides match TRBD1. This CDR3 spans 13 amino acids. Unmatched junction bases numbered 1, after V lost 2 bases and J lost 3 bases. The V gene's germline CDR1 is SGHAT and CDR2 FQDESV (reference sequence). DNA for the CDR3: TGTGCCAGCAGCTTATACAGGGGCTACGAGCAGTACTTC. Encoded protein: CASSLYRGYEQYF.

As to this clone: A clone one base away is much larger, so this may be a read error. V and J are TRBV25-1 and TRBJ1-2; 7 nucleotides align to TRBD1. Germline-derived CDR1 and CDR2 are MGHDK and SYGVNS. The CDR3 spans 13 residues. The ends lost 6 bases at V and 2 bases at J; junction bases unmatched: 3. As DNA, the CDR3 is TGTGCCAGCAGCCCGGACAGGAACTATGGCTACACCTTC. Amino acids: CASSPDRNYGYTF.

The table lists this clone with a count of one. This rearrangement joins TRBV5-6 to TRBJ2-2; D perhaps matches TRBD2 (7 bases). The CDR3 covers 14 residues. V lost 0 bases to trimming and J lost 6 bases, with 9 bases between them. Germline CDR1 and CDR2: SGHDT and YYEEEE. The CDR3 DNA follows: TGTGCCAGCAGCTTGGAGGGGGGGGCCGGGGAGCTGTTTTTT. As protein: CASSLEGGAGELFF.

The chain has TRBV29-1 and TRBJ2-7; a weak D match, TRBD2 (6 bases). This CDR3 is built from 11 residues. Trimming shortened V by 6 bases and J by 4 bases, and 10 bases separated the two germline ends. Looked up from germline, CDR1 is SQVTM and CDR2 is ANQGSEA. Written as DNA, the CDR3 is TGCAGCGTAGCTCTAGCGTACGAGCAGTACTTC. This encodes CSVALAYEQYF.

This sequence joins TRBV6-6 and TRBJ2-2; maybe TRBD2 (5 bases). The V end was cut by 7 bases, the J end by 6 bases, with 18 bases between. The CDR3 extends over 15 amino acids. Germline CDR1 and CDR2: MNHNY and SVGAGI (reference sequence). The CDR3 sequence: CASTQNLRVAGELFF. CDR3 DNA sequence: TGTGCCAGCACCCAAAATCTGAGGGTTGCCGGGGAGCTGTTTTTT.

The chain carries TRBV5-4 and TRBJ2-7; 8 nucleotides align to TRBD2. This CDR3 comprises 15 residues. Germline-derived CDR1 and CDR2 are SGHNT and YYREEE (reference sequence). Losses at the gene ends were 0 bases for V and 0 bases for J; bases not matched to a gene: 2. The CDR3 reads CASSLGGGLSYEQYF. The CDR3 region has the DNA TGTGCCAGCAGCTTGGGCGGGGGGCTCTCCTACGAGCAGTACTTC.

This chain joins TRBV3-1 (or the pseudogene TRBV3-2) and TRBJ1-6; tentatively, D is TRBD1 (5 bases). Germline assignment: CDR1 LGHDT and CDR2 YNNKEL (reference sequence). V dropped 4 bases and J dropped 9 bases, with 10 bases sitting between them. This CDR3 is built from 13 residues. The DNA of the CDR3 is TGTGCCAGCAGCCCAAGAAGGGGTTCACCCCTCCACTTT. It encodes CASSPRRGSPLHF.